The entry that follows covers one T cell receptor (beta chain) sequence. The antigen is unknown. This specimen comes from a study of long-term antiretroviral therapy in people with HIV. Study-level findings and limits: The study collected no data on ART adherence, viral resistance or therapy changes. Repertoire dominance by clones expanded before ART was seen at all time points.

Researchers report immunoSEQ v3.0 was run at survey level. TCRdb's table, derived via immunoSEQ multiplex PCR, lists solely in-frame clones and lacks some. The table has about 16,000 clones, 75% seen once. Treated in the United States were all of the participants with HIV. The clonotype comes from a woman aged 50 to 60 with HIV. Sequenced here: unsorted PBMCs, sampled 1.5 years before starting antiretroviral therapy.

This chain's CDR3 is CASSANGETQYF. CDR3 coding DNA: TGTGCCAGCAGCGCTAACGGGGAGACCCAGTACTTC. The V gene is TRBV9, the J gene TRBJ2-5; unclear D gene. Trimming stripped 3 bases from V and 5 bases from J, with 8 bases between. The CDR3 extends over 12 amino acids. Germline V gene data show CDR1 as SGDLS and CDR2 as YYNGEE.